This paragraph reports one TCR beta chain. The sample is drawn from a study of T cells in Graves' hyperthyroidism and ophthalmopathy. There were TCR beta CDR3 regions amplified from RNA transcripts. TCR CDR3 underwent first-round RT-PCR with the HTBI primer set. TCRdb redid the calling of the multiplex PCR reads with MiXCR, one entry per CDR3 protein. This table holds 130,000 to 150,000 distinct CDR3 sequences, roughly 23% found once. This CDR3 spans 15 amino acids. V was pared by 0 bases and J by 4 bases, with 6 bases of the junction left unmatched. The germline V gene encodes CDR1 SGHTS and CDR2 YDEGEE.

This clonotype was obtained from a woman between 50 and 59 years old with Graves' hyperthyroidism that later progressed to Graves' ophthalmopathy. The sequenced sample consisted of blood. V is TRBV5-8 and J is TRBJ2-5, with 7 bases matching TRBD2. The DNA of the CDR3 is TGTGCCAGCAGCTTGGCCGGTGGCGGGAGAGAGACCCAGTACTTC. Amino acids: CASSLAGGGRETQYF.